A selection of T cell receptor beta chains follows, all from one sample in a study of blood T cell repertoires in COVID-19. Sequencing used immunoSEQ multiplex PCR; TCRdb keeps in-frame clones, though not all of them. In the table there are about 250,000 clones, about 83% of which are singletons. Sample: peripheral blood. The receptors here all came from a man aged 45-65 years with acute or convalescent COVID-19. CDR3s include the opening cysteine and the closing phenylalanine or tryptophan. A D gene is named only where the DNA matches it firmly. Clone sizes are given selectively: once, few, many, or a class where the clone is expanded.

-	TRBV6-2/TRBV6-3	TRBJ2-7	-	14	CASSYGGQNYEQYF	TGTGCCAGCAGTTACGGTGGGCAGAACTACGAGCAGTACTTC
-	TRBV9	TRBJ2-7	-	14	CASSLGSGSYEQYF	TGTGCCAGCAGCTTAGGGAGCGGCTCCTACGAGCAGTACTTC
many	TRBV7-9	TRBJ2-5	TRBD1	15	CASSSRDRGRETQYF	TGTGCCAGCAGCTCCCGGGACAGGGGAAGAGAGACCCAGTACTTC
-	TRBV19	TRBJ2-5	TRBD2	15	CASSRTSGRDETQYF	TGTGCCAGTAGTAGGACTAGCGGGAGGGACGAGACCCAGTACTTC
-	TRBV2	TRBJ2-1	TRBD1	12	CASSEQGVEQFF	TGTGCCAGCAGCGAACAGGGGGTTGAGCAGTTCTTC
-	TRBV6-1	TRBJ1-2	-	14	CASSDPRLIYGYTF	TGTGCCAGCAGTGATCCCAGACTGATCTATGGCTACACCTTC
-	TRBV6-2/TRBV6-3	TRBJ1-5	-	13	CASSVGDHQPQHF	TGTGCCAGCAGTGTAGGGGATCATCAGCCCCAGCATTTT
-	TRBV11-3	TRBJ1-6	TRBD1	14	CASSLDRGNSPLHF	TGTGCCAGCAGCCTCGACAGGGGCAATTCACCCCTCCACTTT
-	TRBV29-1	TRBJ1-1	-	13	CSVAGVLNTEAFF	TGCAGCGTGGCAGGGGTGTTGAACACTGAAGCTTTCTTT
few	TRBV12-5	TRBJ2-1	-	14	CASGPDGVYNEQFF	TGTGCTAGTGGTCCGGACGGGGTTTACAATGAGCAGTTCTTC
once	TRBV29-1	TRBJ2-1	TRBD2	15	CSVGHRTSSYNEQFF	TGCAGCGTTGGACATCGGACTAGCTCCTACAATGAGCAGTTCTTC
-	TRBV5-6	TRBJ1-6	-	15	CASSELGTTHSPLHF	TGTGCCAGCAGCGAACTCGGGACAACCCATTCACCCCTCCACTTT
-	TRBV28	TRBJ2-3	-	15	CASSFWGDRTDTQYF	TGTGCCAGCAGTTTTTGGGGGGACCGCACAGATACGCAGTATTTT
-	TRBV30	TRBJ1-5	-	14	CAWSLGVPNQPQHF	TGTGCCTGGAGTCTAGGGGTTCCCAATCAGCCCCAGCATTTT
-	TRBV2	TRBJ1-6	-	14	CASSVTITGSPLHF	TGTGCCAGCAGTGTGACAATTACGGGGTCACCCCTCCACTTT
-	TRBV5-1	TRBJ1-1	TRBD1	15	CASSLGTGRNTEAFF	TGCGCCAGCAGCTTGGGGACAGGGAGGAACACTGAAGCTTTCTTT
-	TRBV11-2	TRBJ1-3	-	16	CASSLGGGSSGNTIYF	TGTGCCAGCAGCTTAGGTGGGGGCTCTTCTGGAAACACCATATATTTT
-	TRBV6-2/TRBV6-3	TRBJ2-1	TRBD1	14	CASSQSGTDNEQFF	TGTGCCAGCAGCCAGTCCGGGACAGACAATGAGCAGTTCTTC
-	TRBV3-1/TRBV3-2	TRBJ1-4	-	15	CASSLRGRRGEKLFF	TGTGCCAGCAGCCTCAGAGGGAGGCGGGGGGAAAAACTGTTTTTT
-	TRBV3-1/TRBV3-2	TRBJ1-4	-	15	CASSLTGTTNEKLFF	TGTGCCAGCAGCCTAACAGGAACAACTAATGAAAAACTGTTTTTT
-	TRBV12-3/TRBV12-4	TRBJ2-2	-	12	CASTLGTGELFF	TGTGCCAGCACCCTAGGCACCGGGGAGCTGTTTTTT
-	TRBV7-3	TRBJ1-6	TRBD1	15	CASSDTGGKNSPLHF	TGTGCCAGCAGCGACACAGGGGGCAAAAATTCACCCCTCCACTTT
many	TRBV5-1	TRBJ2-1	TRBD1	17	CASSLTLGTGEYNEQFF	TGCGCCAGCAGCTTGACCCTCGGGACAGGGGAATACAATGAGCAGTTCTTC
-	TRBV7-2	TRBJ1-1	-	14	CASSLLSSGTEAFF	TGTGCCAGCAGCTTATTATCCTCGGGCACTGAAGCTTTCTTT
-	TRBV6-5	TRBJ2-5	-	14	CASSSPTGRETQYF	TGTGCCAGCAGTTCACCGACAGGGAGGGAGACCCAGTACTTC
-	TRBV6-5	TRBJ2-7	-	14	CASILSGYSYEQYF	TGTGCCAGCATTCTAAGCGGGTACTCCTACGAGCAGTACTTC
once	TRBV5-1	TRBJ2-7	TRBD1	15	CASSLGQGLVTEQYF	TGCGCCAGCAGCCTGGGACAGGGTTTAGTAACCGAGCAGTACTTC
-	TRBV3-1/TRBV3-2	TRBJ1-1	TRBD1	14	CASSQDRVNTEAFF	TGTGCCAGCAGCCAGGACAGGGTGAACACTGAAGCTTTCTTT
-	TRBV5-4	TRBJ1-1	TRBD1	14	CASSKDRENTEAFF	TGTGCCAGCAGCAAAGACAGGGAGAACACTGAAGCTTTCTTT
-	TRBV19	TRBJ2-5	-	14	CASSIGGFGETQYF	TGTGCCAGTAGTATTGGAGGGTTTGGCGAGACCCAGTACTTC
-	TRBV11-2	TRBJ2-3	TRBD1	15	CASSITRQGPDTQYF	TGTGCCAGCAGCATCACCCGACAGGGCCCAGATACGCAGTATTTT
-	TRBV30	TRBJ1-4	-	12	CAWSVWEESLFF	TGTGCCTGGAGTGTTTGGGAGGAGTCCCTGTTTTTT
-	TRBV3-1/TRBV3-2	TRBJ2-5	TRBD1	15	CASSQLGQGVETQYF	TGTGCCAGCAGCCAGCTCGGACAGGGCGTAGAGACCCAGTACTTC
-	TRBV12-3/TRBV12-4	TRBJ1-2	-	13	CASSLEGPYGYTF	TGTGCCAGCAGTTTGGAGGGACCGTATGGCTACACCTTC
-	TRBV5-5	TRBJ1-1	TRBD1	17	CASSQWDRGLSDTEAFF	TGTGCCAGCAGCCAATGGGACAGGGGGTTATCGGACACTGAAGCTTTCTTT
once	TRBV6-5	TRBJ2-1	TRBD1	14	CASSQTGQGNEQFF	TGTGCCAGCAGCCAAACCGGACAGGGGAATGAGCAGTTCTTC
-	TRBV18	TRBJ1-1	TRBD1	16	CASSPPGQGAWTEAFF	TGTGCCAGCTCACCACCGGGACAGGGGGCCTGGACTGAAGCTTTCTTT
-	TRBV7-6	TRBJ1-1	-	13	CASSQRENTEAFF	TGTGCCAGCAGCCAACGGGAGAACACTGAAGCTTTCTTT
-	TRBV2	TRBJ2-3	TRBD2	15	CASRALAGGTDTQYF	TGTGCCAGCAGGGCACTAGCGGGAGGGACAGATACGCAGTATTTT
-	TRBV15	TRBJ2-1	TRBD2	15	CATSREAGVYNEQFF	TGTGCCACCAGCAGAGAAGCGGGGGTGTACAATGAGCAGTTCTTC
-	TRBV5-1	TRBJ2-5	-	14	CASSLLGGGETQYF	TGCGCCAGCAGCTTGTTGGGGGGAGGAGAGACCCAGTACTTC
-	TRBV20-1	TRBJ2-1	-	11	CSARVSHEQFF	TGCAGTGCTAGAGTAAGCCATGAGCAGTTCTTC
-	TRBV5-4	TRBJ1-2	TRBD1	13	CASSQGQGVYYTF	TGTGCCAGCAGCCAAGGACAGGGGGTTTACTACACCTTC
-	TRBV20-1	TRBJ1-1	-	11	CSARDRGEAFF	TGCAGTGCTAGAGATCGGGGTGAAGCTTTCTTT
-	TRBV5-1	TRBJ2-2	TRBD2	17	CASSLRSTSGNTGELFF	TGCGCCAGCAGCTTGAGGTCGACTAGCGGGAACACCGGGGAGCTGTTTTTT
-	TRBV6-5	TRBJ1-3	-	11	CASSAYTGPYF	TGTGCCAGCAGCGCCTATACAGGGCCATATTTT
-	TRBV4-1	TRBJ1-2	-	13	CASSPRPRDGYTF	TGCGCCAGCAGCCCCCGACCCCGGGATGGCTACACCTTC
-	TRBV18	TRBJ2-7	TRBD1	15	CASTQTSGGPYEQYF	TGTGCCAGCACACAAACTTCAGGGGGCCCCTACGAGCAGTACTTC
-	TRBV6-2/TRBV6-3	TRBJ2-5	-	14	CASSYSNSQETQYF	TGTGCCAGCAGTTACTCGAACAGCCAAGAGACCCAGTACTTC
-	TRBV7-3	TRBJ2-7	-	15	CASSLTSLSTYEQYF	TGTGCCAGCAGCTTAACGTCTTTGAGTACCTACGAGCAGTACTTC
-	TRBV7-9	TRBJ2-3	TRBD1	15	CASSLPGTGTDTQYF	TGTGCCAGCAGCTTACCCGGGACAGGCACAGATACGCAGTATTTT
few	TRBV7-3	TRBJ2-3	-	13	CASSVAGTDTQYF	TGTGCCAGCAGCGTGGCAGGCACAGATACGCAGTATTTT
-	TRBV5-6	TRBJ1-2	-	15	CASSLATGTLYGYTF	TGTGCCAGCAGCCTGGCCACAGGGACACTCTATGGCTACACCTTC
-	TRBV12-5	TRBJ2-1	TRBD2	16	CASAPPGLAAYNEQFF	TGTGCTAGTGCTCCCCCGGGGCTAGCGGCCTACAATGAGCAGTTCTTC
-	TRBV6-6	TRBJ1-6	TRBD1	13	CASRQGTDSPLHF	TGTGCCAGCAGACAGGGGACGGATTCACCCCTCCACTTT
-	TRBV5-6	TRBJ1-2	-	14	CASSPGIGFYGYTF	TGTGCCAGCAGCCCAGGGATTGGGTTCTATGGCTACACCTTC
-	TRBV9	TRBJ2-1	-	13	CASSLGLYNEQFF	TGTGCCAGCAGCTTGGGACTCTACAATGAGCAGTTCTTC